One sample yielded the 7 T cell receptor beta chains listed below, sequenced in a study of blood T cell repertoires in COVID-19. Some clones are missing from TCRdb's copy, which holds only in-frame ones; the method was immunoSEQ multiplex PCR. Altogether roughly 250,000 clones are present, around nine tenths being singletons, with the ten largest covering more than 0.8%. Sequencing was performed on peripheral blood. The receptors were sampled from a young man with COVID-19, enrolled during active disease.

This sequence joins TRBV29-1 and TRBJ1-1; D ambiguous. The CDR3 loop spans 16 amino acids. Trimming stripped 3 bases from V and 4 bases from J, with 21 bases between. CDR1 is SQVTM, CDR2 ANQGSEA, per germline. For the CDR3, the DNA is TGCAGCGTTGAGGTAGTTAAGCCCCGGTGGGCCACTGAAGCTTTCTTT. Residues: CSVEVVKPRWATEAFF. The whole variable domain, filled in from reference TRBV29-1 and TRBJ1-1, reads SAVISQKPSRDICQRGTSLTIQCQVDSQVTMMFWYRQQPGQSLTLIATANQGSEATYESGFVIDKFPISRPNLTFSTLTVSNMSPEDSSIYLCSVEVVKPRWATEAFFGQGTRLTVV.

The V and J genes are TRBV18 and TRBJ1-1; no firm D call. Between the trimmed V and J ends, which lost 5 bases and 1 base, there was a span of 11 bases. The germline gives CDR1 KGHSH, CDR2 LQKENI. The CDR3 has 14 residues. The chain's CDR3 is CASSGLNGNTEAFF. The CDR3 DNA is TGTGCCAGCTCAGGACTCAACGGGAACACTGAAGCTTTCTTT. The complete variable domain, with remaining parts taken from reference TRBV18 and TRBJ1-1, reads NAGVMQNPRHLVRRRGQEARLRCSPMKGHSHVYWYRQLPEEGLKFMVYLQKENIIDESGMPKERFSAEFPKEGPSILRIQQVVRGDSAAYFCASSGLNGNTEAFFGQGTRLTVV.

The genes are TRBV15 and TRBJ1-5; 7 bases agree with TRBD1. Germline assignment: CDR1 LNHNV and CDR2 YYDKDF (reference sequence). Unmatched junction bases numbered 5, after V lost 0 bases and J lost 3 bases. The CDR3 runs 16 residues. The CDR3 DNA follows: TGTGCCACCAGCAGAGATCTGGGGACAGCCAATCAGCCCCAGCATTTT. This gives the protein CATSRDLGTANQPQHF.

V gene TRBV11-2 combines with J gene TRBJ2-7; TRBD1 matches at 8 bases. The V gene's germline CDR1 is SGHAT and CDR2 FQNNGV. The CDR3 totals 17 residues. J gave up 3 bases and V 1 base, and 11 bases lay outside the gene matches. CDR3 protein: CASSLGAWTGSDYEQYF. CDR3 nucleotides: TGTGCCAGCAGCTTAGGTGCCTGGACAGGGAGCGACTACGAGCAGTACTTC.

DNA of the CDR3: TGTGCCAGCAGCTTAGGACCCGGACAGGGAGGGATCGGGGAGCTGTTTTTT. It is translated as CASSLGPGQGGIGELFF. The rearrangement joins TRBV11-2 to TRBJ2-2; D perhaps matches TRBD1 (8 bases). V lost 1 base and J 7 bases, leaving 19 bases between the germline ends. This CDR3 region has 17 residues. Germline assignment: CDR1 SGHAT and CDR2 FQNNGV. Full variable domain (rest looked up from reference TRBV11-2 and TRBJ2-2): EAGVAQSPRYKIIEKRQSVAFWCNPISGHATLYWYQQILGQGPKLLIQFQNNGVVDDSQLPKDRFSAERLKGVDSTLKIQPAKLEDSAVYLCASSLGPGQGGIGELFFGEGSRLTVL.

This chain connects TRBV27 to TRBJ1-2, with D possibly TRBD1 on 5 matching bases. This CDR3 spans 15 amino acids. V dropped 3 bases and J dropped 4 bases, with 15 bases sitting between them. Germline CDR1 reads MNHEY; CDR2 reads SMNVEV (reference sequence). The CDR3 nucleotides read TGTGCCAGCAGTTTTGTCGGGGGGGGAGGCTATGGCTACACCTTC. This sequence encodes CASSFVGGGGYGYTF.

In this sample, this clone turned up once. The chain's CDR3 is CASSQTGTYNEQFF. Written as DNA, the CDR3 is TGTGCCAGCAGCCAAACAGGGACCTACAATGAGCAGTTCTTC. This chain connects TRBV6-6 to TRBJ2-1, with D possibly matching TRBD1 (6 bases). The germline V gene encodes CDR1 MNHNY and CDR2 SVGAGI (reference sequence). The V gene lost 6 bases and the J gene lost 2 bases, with 11 bases spanning the gap. The CDR3 extends over 14 amino acids.